These 29 T cell receptor beta chains were all obtained from the same sample, sequenced in a study of T cell repertoires in cytomegalovirus infection. TCRdb re-called the reads through MiXCR, storing one row per CDR3 protein. The table has about 830,000 distinct CDR3 sequences, about 31% seen once; the top ten hold roughly an eighth. No antigen has been assigned to these receptors. Sequenced here: cultured CD8+ T cells from PBMCs, sampled from culture after CMV antigen stimulation. The source is a human donor in good health (CMV status not recorded). Some clones in this sample may be carry-over from other donors' samples.

This clonotype has a handful of counts. The genes are TRBV28 and TRBJ2-3; 7 positions agree with TRBD1. The CDR3 is 18 amino acids. CDR1 and CDR2 (germline): MDHEN, SYDVKM. The trim removed 3 bases at V and 0 bases at J, leaving 12 bases unmatched. The CDR3 here is CASSLAYSDRASTDTQYF. The CDR3 DNA is TGTGCCAGCAGTTTGGCTTATAGTGACAGGGCTAGCACAGATACGCAGTATTTT.

V gene TRBV7-9 combines with J gene TRBJ2-1; D may be TRBD2 (6 bases). This CDR3 spans 14 amino acids. The germline gives CDR1 SEHNR, CDR2 FQNEAQ (reference sequence). The ends were cut back, 1 base at V and 7 bases at J, with 11 bases in the middle. CDR3 sequence: CASSLGRGGNEQFF. The CDR3 DNA reads TGTGCCAGCAGCTTAGGGAGGGGTGGGAATGAGCAGTTCTTC.

This clonotype was observed a few times. V and J are TRBV27 and TRBJ2-2, with D possibly TRBD1 on 7 matching bases. Per the germline V gene, CDR1 is MNHEY and CDR2 is SMNVEV (reference sequence). This CDR3 has 15 residues. V was pared by 2 bases and J by 7 bases, with 14 bases between. The CDR3, as DNA: TGTGCCAGCAGTTTAGGGGGGACAGTTGTCGGGGAGCTGTTTTTT. This sequence encodes CASSLGGTVVGELFF.

This clonotype was counted a few times. The V call is TRBV20-1, the J call TRBJ2-1, with 12 bases aligning to TRBD2. The CDR3 is made up of 16 amino acids. The ends lost 3 bases at V and 8 bases at J; junction bases unmatched: 11. Germline CDR1 DFQATT, CDR2 SNEGSKA (reference sequence). The CDR3 sequence is CSASKTSGGFGDEQFF. The DNA for the CDR3 is TGCAGTGCTAGTAAGACTAGCGGGGGATTCGGGGATGAGCAGTTCTTC.

This clonotype was detected ten times or more. The chain has TRBV7-3 and TRBJ2-1; 11 positions match TRBD2. Germline CDR1 and CDR2: SGHTA and FQGTGA. CDR3 length: 17 residues. V gave up 2 bases and J gave up 7 bases; unmatched junction bases: 10. This chain's CDR3 is CASSLELASGGRNEQFF. CDR3 nucleotides: TGTGCCAGCAGCTTAGAATTGGCTAGCGGGGGGAGGAATGAGCAGTTCTTC.

CDR3 protein: CASSYPGGRYTGELFF. The DNA of the CDR3 is TGTGCCAGCAGTTACCCTGGGGGGCGTTACACCGGGGAGCTGTTTTTT. The chain links TRBV6-2 or TRBV6-3 to TRBJ2-2; D is tentatively TRBD1 or TRBD2 (6 bases each). The CDR3 contains 16 residues. Trimming stripped 2 bases from V and 3 bases from J, with 13 bases between. Per germline, CDR1 MNHEY and CDR2 SVGEGT.

There are many counts of this clonotype. V and J are TRBV27 and TRBJ2-5, with D possibly TRBD2 on 6 matching bases. The CDR3 runs 15 residues. V lost 5 bases and J lost 5, with 18 bases in between. Per germline, CDR1 MNHEY and CDR2 SMNVEV (reference sequence). CDR3: CASSPEAAGRETQYF. CDR3 DNA: TGTGCCAGCAGTCCGGAGGCCGCGGGGCGGGAGACCCAGTACTTC.

This chain joins TRBV6-1 and TRBJ1-5, with 11 nucleotides matching TRBD1. The CDR3 loop spans 15 amino acids. Trimming at V came to 3 bases and at J to 6 bases, leaving 4 bases not matched to a gene. Looked up from germline, CDR1 is MNHNS and CDR2 is SASEGT. CDR3 DNA sequence: TGTGCCAGCAGTGATGTGGACAGGGGGCCTCAGCCCCAGCATTTT. Translating it yields CASSDVDRGPQPQHF.

The rearrangement links TRBV6-5 to TRBJ1-1; D remains unclear. Germline-derived CDR1 and CDR2 are MNHEY and SVGAGI. V was shortened by 2 bases and J by 0 bases, with 19 bases between the two germline ends. The CDR3 runs to 18 residues. The CDR3 loop is CASSYTGRLNPMNTEAFF. The CDR3 DNA follows: TGTGCCAGCAGTTACACTGGACGCTTGAACCCCATGAACACTGAAGCTTTCTTT.

V gene TRBV9 combines with J gene TRBJ1-2, with D unresolved. From germline, CDR1 is SGDLS and CDR2 YYNGEE. This CDR3 comprises 15 residues. V lost 0 bases and J lost 0, with 9 bases in between. The CDR3 spells CASSVAAVTNYGYTF. Written as DNA, the CDR3 is TGTGCCAGCAGCGTAGCCGCGGTGACTAACTATGGCTACACCTTC.

This clonotype has a handful of counts. V and J are TRBV6-5 and TRBJ2-3; 7 nucleotides align to TRBD1. V shed 5 bases and J 2 bases; nucleotides not matched to a gene: 10. CDR1 and CDR2 (germline): MNHEY, SVGAGI. The CDR3 is made up of 16 amino acids. CDR3 in amino acids: CASSETPGTDTDTQYF. The CDR3 nucleotides are TGTGCCAGCAGTGAGACTCCCGGGACAGACACAGATACGCAGTATTTT.

This chain joins TRBV20-1 and TRBJ2-1, with D unresolved. Trimming stripped 2 bases from V and 10 bases from J, with 18 bases between. Germline CDR1 and CDR2: DFQATT and SNEGSKA (reference sequence). The CDR3 is 14 residues long. DNA of the CDR3: TGCAGTGCTAGATCCACCCCTAGGCAAAGAGAGCAGTTCTTC. This codes for CSARSTPRQREQFF.

The gene calls are TRBV15 and TRBJ1-2; D is ambiguous. CDR3 length equals 14 residues. The germline V gene has CDR1 LNHNV and CDR2 YYDKDF (reference sequence). V was pared by 0 bases and J by 2 bases, with 7 bases between. The CDR3 region has the DNA TGTGCCACCAGCAGAGATGGTCAAAACTATGGCTACACCTTC. It translates to CATSRDGQNYGYTF.

Of note for this clonotype: A much larger clone sits a single nucleotide away, making a read error possible. The chain is built from TRBV12-3 or TRBV12-4 and TRBJ1-2, with D maybe TRBD1 (5 bases). There are 13 residues in the CDR3. CDR3 protein: CTSSLSQGNGYTF. CDR3 DNA: TGTACCAGCAGTTTGTCTCAGGGCAATGGCTACACCTTC.

This clonotype was observed at least ten times. The genes are TRBV7-9 and TRBJ2-7; maybe TRBD1 (5 bases). The length of the CDR3 is 12 residues. V was pared by 2 bases and J by 4 bases, with 6 bases between. Germline V gene data show CDR1 as SEHNR and CDR2 as FQNEAQ (reference sequence). CDR3 loop: CASSLQGYEQYV. CDR3 DNA sequence: TGTGCCAGCAGCTTACAGGGATACGAGCAGTACGTC.

The sample holds a few counts of this clonotype. This sequence joins TRBV27 and TRBJ2-3, with 7 bases that match TRBD2. V shed 3 bases and J 3 bases; nucleotides not matched to a gene: 6. The germline gives CDR1 MNHEY, CDR2 SMNVEV (reference sequence). The CDR3 contains 15 residues. The CDR3 protein is CASSFIGGTTDTQYF. CDR3 DNA sequence: TGTGCCAGCAGTTTCATCGGGGGGACGACAGATACGCAGTATTTT.

The CDR3 spells CASSLGGTRTNEQFF. CDR3 nucleotide sequence: TGTGCCAGCAGCTTAGGCGGGACACGCACCAATGAGCAGTTCTTC. V gene TRBV7-2 combines with J gene TRBJ2-1; D might be TRBD1 or TRBD2, each matching 6 bases. Germline CDR1 reads SGHTA; CDR2 reads FQGNSA. The CDR3 length is 15 residues. V lost 1 base and J 6 bases, leaving 13 bases between the germline ends.

In its sample, this clonotype was seen many times. The chain combines TRBV7-6 with TRBJ2-2; no reliable D call. Trimming stripped 2 bases from V and 4 bases from J, with 5 bases between. The CDR3 totals 13 residues. Germline V CDR1 and CDR2: SGHVS, FNYEAQ. CDR3 in DNA: TGTGCCAGCAGCTTACCCCCCACCGGGGAGCTGTTTTTT. Its translation: CASSLPPTGELFF. Filled out from reference TRBV7-6 and TRBJ2-2, the complete variable domain reads GAGVSQSPRYKVTKRGQDVALRCDPISGHVSLYWYRQALGQGPEFLTYFNYEAQQDKSGLPNDRFSAERPEGSISTLTIQRTEQRDSAMYRCASSLPPTGELFFGEGSRLTVL.

This CDR3 is CASQGAGTEAFF. The CDR3 nucleotides are TGTGCCAGTCAGGGGGCAGGAACTGAAGCTTTCTTT. The chain combines TRBV19 with TRBJ1-1, with 8 nucleotides matching TRBD1. The length of the CDR3 is 12 residues. Unmatched junction bases numbered 4, after V lost 8 bases and J lost 5 bases. Germline V gene lookup returns CDR1 LNHDA and CDR2 SQIVND (reference sequence).

This chain connects TRBV27 to TRBJ2-5, with 12 nucleotides matching TRBD1. J was trimmed by 5 bases and V by 1 base; bases with no gene match: 8. Per germline, CDR1 MNHEY and CDR2 SMNVEV (reference sequence). The CDR3 runs 17 residues. The CDR3 region is CASSLWGQGAGGETQYF. CDR3 nucleotides: TGTGCCAGCAGTTTATGGGGACAGGGGGCCGGTGGGGAGACCCAGTACTTC.

The gene calls are TRBV12-3 or TRBV12-4 and TRBJ1-2; D call uncertain. This CDR3 comprises 14 residues. With 0 bases removed from V and 5 bases from J, the gap between germline ends came to 10 bases. CDR3 sequence reads: CASSLAGRVYGYTF. The CDR3 DNA reads TGTGCCAGCAGTTTAGCGGGAAGGGTTTATGGCTACACCTTC.

The chain is built from TRBV6-5 and TRBJ1-1; 7 positions match TRBD1. CDR3 size: 16 residues. V lost 2 bases, J lost 5 bases, and 11 bases stayed unmatched. Per germline, CDR1 MNHEY and CDR2 SVGAGI. In DNA form, the CDR3 reads TGTGCCAGCAGTTACACACTGACAGGGATGAGGACTGAAGCTTTCTTT. Amino acid sequence: CASSYTLTGMRTEAFF.

The chain is built from TRBV24-1 and TRBJ2-1; no definite D call. This CDR3 is built from 14 residues. Germline loops: CDR1 KGHDR, CDR2 SFDVKD. Between the trimmed V and J ends, which lost 7 bases and 5 bases, there was a span of 14 bases. The CDR3 DNA reads TGTGCCACCAGGTCCCCCTCTCAAGACAATGAGCAGTTCTTC. Amino acids: CATRSPSQDNEQFF.

This rearrangement joins TRBV29-1 to TRBJ2-1; the match to TRBD1 covers 8 bases. CDR1 is SQVTM and CDR2 is ANQGSEA in the germline V gene. The V and J ends lost 7 bases and 5 bases, in that order; junction bases with no gene match: 7. The CDR3 is made up of 13 amino acids. As DNA, the CDR3 is TGCAGCGCTGGTGACAGGGGTGACAATGAGCAGTTCTTC. It encodes CSAGDRGDNEQFF.

This clonotype was seen repeatedly, ten times or more. The J gene is TRBJ2-7, the V gene TRBV7-6; D uncertain. The germline V gene has CDR1 SGHVS and CDR2 FNYEAQ. The ends were cut back, 1 base at V and 5 bases at J, with 9 bases in the middle. This CDR3 has 13 residues. The CDR3 loop reads CASSLGEPNEQYF. CDR3 coding DNA: TGTGCCAGCAGCTTAGGAGAACCGAACGAGCAGTACTTC.

This clonotype was found a few times. The rearrangement joins TRBV15 to TRBJ2-7; D gene ambiguous. Deletions cut 1 base from V and 6 bases from J, with 19 bases between. The CDR3 length is 16 residues. The germline CDR1 and CDR2 sequences are LNHNV and YYDKDF (reference sequence). CDR3 in DNA: TGTGCCACCAGCAGAGTCCGGGTGGGCAGCTCAAGCGAGCAGTACGTC. As protein: CATSRVRVGSSSEQYV.

About this clonotype: A much larger clonotype is one base distant, so this may be a read error. The final CDR3 position lacks the conserved phenylalanine or tryptophan, pointing to a likely read error. The J gene is TRBJ2-2, the V gene TRBV7-6; D is unclear. The CDR3 has 15 amino acids. Trimming removed 2 bases from V and 4 bases from J, with 11 bases in between. CDR1 and CDR2 (germline): SGHVS, FNYEAQ. This CDR3 is CASSLFPSLTGELFY. As DNA, the CDR3 is TGTGCCAGCAGCTTATTCCCCTCACTCACCGGGGAGCTGTTTTAT.

This clonotype was detected only a few times. This rearrangement joins TRBV6-1 to TRBJ2-3; D possibly uses TRBD1 or TRBD2 (5 bases each). Germline assignment: CDR1 MNHNS and CDR2 SASEGT. The germline V and J ends were trimmed by 7 bases and 4 bases, with 15 bases remaining between them. The CDR3 is made up of 14 amino acids. The CDR3 loop is CASTQGPQPDTQYF. CDR3 bases: TGTGCCAGCACCCAGGGACCTCAGCCAGATACGCAGTATTTT.

The rearrangement joins TRBV12-5 to TRBJ1-5; tentative D call: TRBD1 (5 bases). V was trimmed by 2 bases and J by 3 bases, leaving 23 bases between them. The CDR3 is 19 amino acids. Germline CDR1 is LGHNT and CDR2 is FRNRAP. Written as DNA, the CDR3 is TGTGCTAGTGGTTTGAGTGACAGCGGCCCCGGGTCAGTCAATCAGCCCCAGCATTTT. Its translation is CASGLSDSGPGSVNQPQHF.